The 10 T cell receptor beta chains below were found in one sample sequenced in a study of shared clonotypes between healthy human individuals. Method: immunoSEQ multiplex PCR; TCRdb's copy keeps in-frame clones and lacks some. The sample shows some 1.5 million clones, 95% to 99% of them seen only once. Sequenced sample: naive CD4+ T cells sorted from blood. The subset: CD45RA+ positively selected. The receptor source for this set is a man aged 25 to 40 in good health.

The chain has TRBV5-1 and TRBJ1-3; D remains ambiguous. The CDR3 sequence is 16 residues long. Germline V gives CDR1 SGHRS, CDR2 YFSETQ. With 1 base removed from V and 0 bases from J, the gap between germline ends came to 11 bases. The CDR3 region has the DNA TGCGCCAGCAGCTTGTTTTTGGGGATCTCTGGAAACACCATATATTTT. Protein sequence: CASSLFLGISGNTIYF.

The genes are TRBV5-1 and TRBJ2-1, with 9 positions matching TRBD2. The CDR3 is 20 amino acids. The germline V gene has CDR1 SGHRS and CDR2 YFSETQ. The V segment lost 3 bases and the J segment 6 bases; nucleotides outside the gene matches: 22. CDR3 residues: CASSSRLTSGWDSIVNEQFF. The CDR3 region has the DNA TGCGCCAGCAGCTCACGCCTAACTAGCGGGTGGGACTCGATCGTCAATGAGCAGTTCTTC.

The chain recombines TRBV21-1 with TRBJ2-5; the table's D call TRBD2 went unverified against the DNA. TRBV21-1 has pseudogene status. This CDR3 has 16 amino acids. This CDR3 reads CASSKAGGEAQETQYF. The CDR3 DNA sequence: TGTGCCAGCAGCAAAGCTGGTGGGGAGGCTCAAGAGACCCAGTACTTC.

The chain combines TRBV5-5 with TRBJ1-3, with TRBD1 matching 9 bases. The CDR3 runs 14 residues. Germline CDR1 SGHKS, CDR2 YYEKEE (reference sequence). V was clipped by 3 bases and J by 3 bases; unmatched bases: 1. The CDR3 DNA is TGTGCCAGCAGCTGGGACAGGGATGGAAACACCATATATTTT. This sequence encodes CASSWDRDGNTIYF.

The chain is built from TRBV9 and TRBJ2-7; 11 nucleotides line up with TRBD2. In germline, CDR1 is SGDLS, CDR2 YYNGEE. Losses at the gene ends were 4 bases for V and 6 bases for J; bases not matched to a gene: 9. CDR3 length equals 15 residues. CDR3 nucleotides: TGTGCCAGCAGCAGACTAGCGGGAACCCCGAGCGAGCAGTACTTC. The encoded protein is CASSRLAGTPSEQYF. The entire variable domain, with the rest obtained from reference TRBV9 and TRBJ2-7, is as follows: DSGVTQTPKHLITATGQRVTLRCSPRSGDLSVYWYQQSLDQGLQFLIQYYNGEERAKGNILERFSAQQFPDLHSELNLSSLELGDSALYFCASSRLAGTPSEQYFGPGTRLTVT.

This chain connects TRBV5-1 to TRBJ2-7, with 7 bases fitting TRBD1. V was pared by 0 bases and J by 3 bases, with 3 bases of the junction left unmatched. Germline V lookup: CDR1 SGHRS, CDR2 YFSETQ. The CDR3 runs to 14 residues. CDR3 loop: CASSLGGGGYEQYF. The CDR3, as DNA: TGCGCCAGCAGCTTGGGAGGGGGCGGCTACGAGCAGTACTTC.

The chain links TRBV6-4 to TRBJ1-5, with D possibly TRBD1 on 5 matching bases. Germline V gene sequence: CDR1 MRHNA, CDR2 SNTAGT. V dropped 2 bases and J dropped 0 bases, with 26 bases sitting between them. This CDR3 has 21 amino acids. CDR3 nucleotides: TGTGCCAGCAGTGACAGGTCGCGCATCCTCGGGGCAGGGTATAGCAATCAGCCCCAGCATTTT. Translating gives CASSDRSRILGAGYSNQPQHF.

This chain connects TRBV6-5 to TRBJ2-7, with 12 bases aligning to TRBD1. Germline trimming cut 4 bases from V and 6 bases from J; bases unmatched to any gene: 4. The CDR3 totals 14 residues. Germline V gene data show CDR1 as MNHEY and CDR2 as SVGAGI. Here the CDR3 reads CASSWGQGAGEQYF. CDR3 bases: TGTGCCAGCAGTTGGGGACAGGGGGCTGGCGAGCAGTACTTC.

This clone appeared once. The chain has TRBV2 and TRBJ1-2; 10 nucleotides align to TRBD1. V was pared by 5 bases and J by 6 bases, with 3 bases of the junction left unmatched. This CDR3 region has 13 residues. Germline CDR1 and CDR2: SNHLY and FYNNEI. The CDR3: CASSPTGGDGYTF. The CDR3 nucleotides are TGTGCCAGCAGTCCGACAGGGGGCGATGGCTACACCTTC.

Notes on this clone: Additional DNA sequences in this sample encode the identical CDR3. V gene TRBV9 combines with J gene TRBJ2-1; maybe TRBD2 (5 bases). CDR3 size: 17 residues. The germline V gene encodes CDR1 SGDLS and CDR2 YYNGEE. V lost 0 bases to trimming and J lost 0 bases, with 13 bases between them. CDR3 loop: CASSVGSSGSSYNEQFF. The CDR3 DNA reads as TGTGCCAGCAGCGTAGGTTCCAGCGGTAGCTCCTACAATGAGCAGTTCTTC.